This TCR beta chain was profiled in a study of shared clonotypes between healthy human individuals. Worth noting for this clone: The antigen is undetermined.

General observations from the study: Naive subsets generally exceeded memory subsets in estimated richness. Expectations were that clonotype sharing among donors would be affected by sequencing depth. All-four-donor shared clonotypes had higher generation probabilities than non-shared clonotypes did.

Measured with immunoSEQ multiplex PCR; TCRdb has only the in-frame clones, and not every one. The table has millions of clones, approximately 90% seen once. Germline V gene lookup returns CDR1 SGHDN and CDR2 FVKESK. The CDR3 has 17 amino acids. The V end lost 2 bases, the J end lost 0 bases, and 15 bases lay between the germline ends. The source material was naive CD4+ T cells sorted from blood. Regarding subset: CD45RA+ positively selected. The origin of this receptor is a man younger than 35 in good health. This sequence joins TRBV14 and TRBJ2-3, with D possibly matching TRBD2 (5 bases). CDR3 sequence: CASSQLGPRASTDTQYF. The CDR3 DNA follows: TGTGCCAGCAGCCAATTGGGCCCGCGGGCTAGCACAGATACGCAGTATTTT.